This passage covers 21 T cell receptor beta chains from one sample sequenced in a study of blood T cell repertoires in COVID-19. Profiled with immunoSEQ multiplex PCR; TCRdb holds only in-frame clones, not every one. Of more than 120,000 clones listed, approximately 84% are singletons. The material sequenced was peripheral blood. The receptors originated from a human donor with acute or convalescent COVID-19. The donor label of this sample is uncertain.

The V gene is TRBV6-6, the J gene TRBJ2-7; 8 positions match TRBD1. This CDR3 has 16 residues. The V and J ends lost 6 bases and 0 bases, in that order; junction bases with no gene match: 10. Germline V gene sequence: CDR1 MNHNY, CDR2 SVGAGI (reference sequence). The CDR3 DNA reads TGTGCCAGCAGATCTACGGGACAGGCTCACTCCTACGAGCAGTACTTC. Translation gives CASRSTGQAHSYEQYF.

The chain is built from TRBV7-2 and TRBJ1-2, with unresolved D. V was clipped by 6 bases and J by 1 base, with 6 bases between them. The CDR3 runs 12 residues. Looked up from germline, CDR1 is SGHTA and CDR2 is FQGNSA. DNA for the CDR3: TGTGCCAGCAGTCAGAATAACTATGGCTACACCTTC. Protein product: CASSQNNYGYTF.

This clone was observed a single time. This chain joins TRBV4-1 and TRBJ2-1; 10 nucleotides line up with TRBD2. The V gene's germline CDR1 is MGHRA and CDR2 YSYEKL. This CDR3 is built from 17 residues. Unmatched junction bases numbered 11, after V lost 4 bases and J lost 5 bases. The CDR3 sequence: CASSLGPGLAGDNEQFF. The CDR3 DNA is TGCGCCAGCAGCCTCGGGCCCGGTCTAGCGGGGGACAATGAGCAGTTCTTC.

The V and J genes are TRBV28 and TRBJ2-5; a possible D gene is TRBD1 (7 bases). The CDR3 runs 11 residues. The germline gives CDR1 MDHEN, CDR2 SYDVKM. Deletions cut 6 bases from V and 13 bases from J, with 15 bases between. As DNA, the CDR3 is TGTGCCAGCAGCTCGACAGGGACTGCGTACTTC. Its protein product is CASSSTGTAYF. The entire variable domain, with the rest obtained from reference TRBV28 and TRBJ2-5, is as follows: DVKVTQSSRYLVKRTGEKVFLECVQDMDHENMFWYRQDPGLGLRLIYFSYDVKMKEKGDIPEGYSVSREKKERFSLILESASTNQTSMYLCASSSTGTAYFGPGTRLLVL.

The chain joins TRBV7-2 to TRBJ1-2, with D hard to call. The germline gives CDR1 SGHTA, CDR2 FQGNSA. V shed 1 base and J shed 6 bases, with 18 bases lying between them. The length of the CDR3 is 16 residues. The CDR3 sequence: CASSLVGGEDSHGYTF. CDR3 nucleotide sequence: TGTGCCAGCAGCTTAGTGGGCGGGGAGGATAGTCATGGCTACACCTTC.

This clone showed up just once. V usage is TRBV6-6 and J usage is TRBJ2-3, with TRBD2 identical over 8 bases. The ends lost 4 bases at V and 5 bases at J; junction bases unmatched: 8. CDR1 MNHNY and CDR2 SVGAGI come from the germline V gene (reference sequence). The CDR3 is made up of 15 amino acids. The CDR3 DNA reads TGTGCCAGCAGTTTCGGGGCGGGGGGAGGAGATACGCAGTATTTT. Translation gives CASSFGAGGGDTQYF.

Only a few counts were recorded for this clone. This sequence joins TRBV5-8 and TRBJ1-1; TRBD1 matches at 7 bases. Trimming at V came to 1 base and at J to 4 bases, leaving 4 bases not matched to a gene. CDR3 length equals 14 residues. In germline, CDR1 is SGHTS, CDR2 YDEGEE. CDR3 sequence (DNA): TGTGCCAGCAGCTTGTTTGGGGACAGCACTGAAGCTTTCTTT. This encodes CASSLFGDSTEAFF.

The chain combines TRBV15 with TRBJ1-1; D is uncertain. Germline V gene sequence: CDR1 LNHNV, CDR2 YYDKDF (reference sequence). Deletions cut 0 bases from V and 1 base from J, with 6 bases between. The CDR3 is 14 residues long. CDR3 protein: CATSRDLKNTEAFF. As DNA, the CDR3 is TGTGCCACCAGCAGAGACCTTAAGAACACTGAAGCTTTCTTT.

This rearrangement joins TRBV19 to TRBJ2-5; 13 nucleotides align to TRBD2. The CDR3 is 16 amino acids. J lost 0 bases, V lost 3 bases, and 1 base had no gene match. CDR1 is LNHDA and CDR2 is SQIVND in the germline V gene (reference sequence). The CDR3 nucleotides are TGTGCCAGTAGTATTGGACTAGCGGGAGACCAAGAGACCCAGTACTTC. This translates into CASSIGLAGDQETQYF.

The chain joins TRBV7-3 to TRBJ2-1, with a weak D call TRBD2 (5 bases). The germline CDR1 and CDR2 sequences are SGHTA and FQGTGA. The CDR3 is 13 residues long. Trimming took off 5 bases at V and 6 bases at J, with 11 bases between the two ends. CDR3 coding DNA: TGTGCCAGCAGCCCCGGGGTTCGCAATGAGCAGTTCTTC. Amino acids: CASSPGVRNEQFF.

The chain is built from TRBV19 and TRBJ1-2, with 12 positions matching TRBD1. The germline V gene has CDR1 LNHDA and CDR2 SQIVND (reference sequence). The CDR3 sequence is 16 residues long. Trimming took 5 bases from V and 3 from J; bases not matched to a gene: 7. CDR3 DNA sequence: TGTGCCAGTAGTCGGGGGGGACAGGGGGCATACTATGGCTACACCTTC. Residues: CASSRGGQGAYYGYTF.

This chain links TRBV2 with TRBJ1-5; D possibly corresponds to TRBD1 (6 bases). The V end was cut by 6 bases, the J end by 2 bases, with 14 bases between. The CDR3 extends over 15 amino acids. The germline CDR1 and CDR2 sequences are SNHLY and FYNNEI. CDR3 sequence: CASRRGWTGNQPQHF. The DNA of the CDR3 is TGTGCCAGCAGGAGGGGCTGGACAGGCAATCAGCCCCAGCATTTT.

The chain joins TRBV15 to TRBJ2-7; 8 bases match TRBD2. The germline gives CDR1 LNHNV, CDR2 YYDKDF (reference sequence). V lost 4 bases to trimming and J lost 6 bases; unmatched junction nucleotides: 8. The CDR3 runs to 14 residues. CDR3 region: CATSISGGLAEQYV. In DNA form, the CDR3 reads TGTGCCACCAGCATCTCTGGAGGACTAGCCGAGCAGTACGTC.

The chain employs TRBV7-9 and TRBJ2-3, with TRBD1 matching over 7 bases. The germline V gene has CDR1 SEHNR and CDR2 FQNEAQ (reference sequence). The CDR3 length is 16 residues. Germline trimming cut 2 bases from V and 4 bases from J; bases unmatched to any gene: 9. The CDR3 DNA reads as TGTGCCAGCAGCTTACAAAGGACAGGTTTTGCAGATACGCAGTATTTT. It codes for CASSLQRTGFADTQYF.

The chain combines TRBV7-3 with TRBJ1-1; no clear D gene. The CDR3 is made up of 15 amino acids. V lost 5 bases to trimming and J lost 2 bases, with 15 bases between them. Germline loops: CDR1 SGHTA, CDR2 FQGTGA. The CDR3, as DNA: TGTGCCAGCAGCCCTGACGGGGATGTCAACACTGAAGCTTTCTTT. This sequence encodes CASSPDGDVNTEAFF.

The chain employs TRBV7-3 and TRBJ2-3, with 11 bases identical to TRBD2. Per the germline V gene, CDR1 is SGHTA and CDR2 is FQGTGA. The CDR3 is 16 amino acids. The V gene end was trimmed by 0 bases and the J gene end by 4 bases; junction bases not matched to a gene: 3. CDR3 amino acids: CASSLTGTSGSDTQYF. The CDR3 bases are TGTGCCAGCAGCTTAACTGGGACTAGCGGATCAGATACGCAGTATTTT.

This clone was seen a single time. The J gene is TRBJ1-4, the V gene TRBV28; 8 bases are a match to TRBD1. CDR1 and CDR2 from the germline V gene are MDHEN and SYDVKM. CDR3 size: 14 residues. Losses at the gene ends were 6 bases for V and 7 bases for J; bases not matched to a gene: 7. The CDR3 region is CASRYTGGSEKLFF. The CDR3 DNA is TGTGCCAGCAGATATACAGGGGGTAGTGAAAAACTGTTTTTT.

This clone occurred a few times. Other nucleotide sequences in the sample specify the same CDR3. The genes are TRBV7-2 and TRBJ1-1; 7 bases are shared with TRBD1. Trimming cost V 8 bases and J 3 bases; bases outside gene matches: 6. The germline V gene has CDR1 SGHTA and CDR2 FQGNSA. The CDR3 spans 13 residues. CDR3 protein: CASSRQGDTEAFF. CDR3 in DNA: TGTGCCAGCTCACGACAGGGAGACACTGAAGCTTTCTTT. The full variable domain, in which reference TRBV7-2 and TRBJ1-1 provide the parts outside the CDR3, is GAGVSQSPSNKVTEKGKDVELRCDPISGHTALYWYRQSLGQGLEFLIYFQGNSAPDKSGLPSDRFSAERTGGSVSTLTIQRTQQEDSAVYLCASSRQGDTEAFFGQGTRLTVV.

V usage is TRBV6-5 and J usage is TRBJ1-1, with D maybe TRBD1 (5 bases). The V and J ends lost 7 bases and 3 bases respectively, with 18 bases between them. CDR1 and CDR2 from the germline V gene are MNHEY and SVGAGI. The length of the CDR3 is 15 residues. For the CDR3, the DNA is TGTGCCAGCAAGACACACTCCCCGGGGGACACTGAAGCTTTCTTT. Protein sequence: CASKTHSPGDTEAFF.

This clone was seen only once. The chain employs TRBV9 and TRBJ1-2; no reliable D call. The CDR3 length is 15 residues. V was trimmed by 4 bases and J by 1 base, leaving 14 bases between them. Looked up from germline, CDR1 is SGDLS and CDR2 is YYNGEE. The CDR3 DNA is TGTGCCAGCAGCACCCCGGGGAGCCATAACTATGGCTACACCTTC. Protein product: CASSTPGSHNYGYTF.

This clone has just one count. The chain carries TRBV15 and TRBJ2-7, with 9 positions matching TRBD1. The CDR3 contains 15 residues. V lost 1 base, J lost 2 bases, and 3 bases stayed unmatched. Germline CDR1 LNHNV, CDR2 YYDKDF (reference sequence). DNA for the CDR3: TGTGCCACCAGCAGAGCCGGACAGGGGACCTACGAGCAGTACTTC. The encoded protein is CATSRAGQGTYEQYF.